Listed below are T cell receptor beta chains from one sample, sequenced in a study of blood T cell repertoires in COVID-19. Profiled with immunoSEQ multiplex PCR; TCRdb holds only in-frame clones, not every one. The sample yields hundreds of thousands of clones, around 84% seen once. Sample: PBMCs or T cells enriched from blood (not recorded which). These receptors were obtained from a woman aged 40 to 50 who had recovered from COVID-19. Each CDR3 is given with its conserved first and last residue.

V gene | CDR3 length | CDR3 protein
TRBV28 | 15 | CASSRRTGRSDTQYF
TRBV10-3 | 13 | CATRQGSDTEAFF
TRBV19 | 16 | CASRPGLTRADNEQFF
TRBV7-2 | 15 | CASSLLAGDADTQYF
TRBV28 | 13 | CASSPGRGQPQHF
TRBV5-1 | 14 | CASEVGTGNSPLHF
TRBV19 | 15 | CASRTSGREADTQYF
TRBV7-9 | 10 | CASGSGEQFF
TRBV6-5 | 14 | CASSYGLAGDTQYF
TRBV9 | 14 | CASSPPAEGVGAFF
TRBV3-1/TRBV3-2 | 14 | CASSPGLAEYEQYF
TRBV7-2 | 16 | CASSLTGGGGDYGYTF
TRBV19 | 18 | CASSRYLVGVATYNEQFF
TRBV5-6 | 12 | CASSFRDGELFF
TRBV10-1 | 13 | CASRPHRDYEQYF
TRBV27 | 15 | CASSPRSRADTEAFF
TRBV5-1 | 13 | CASSLEGAEKLFF
TRBV7-8 | 16 | CASSHLPLAATDTQYF
TRBV25-1 | 14 | CASSEYDRSYGYTF
TRBV7-6 | 15 | CASSEGDRDTTEAFF
TRBV7-2 | 15 | CASSLGGSSGNTIYF
TRBV5-6 | 14 | CASSRQDRNYGYTF
TRBV19 | 15 | CASSERGSPGKPQHF
TRBV4-1 | 14 | CASSQDNWLDEQFF
TRBV5-4 | 12 | CASSLAGDGYTF
TRBV11-3 | 18 | CASSLDLTGAWGVNIQYF
TRBV7-3 | 13 | CASSSESTDTQYF
TRBV30 | 12 | CAWSLGAQPQHF
TRBV19 | 12 | CASSSGNDEQYF
TRBV28 | 17 | CASSSDRALPTNEKLFF
TRBV5-1 | 14 | CASSLTGVNTEAFF
TRBV7-9 | 14 | CASSSAITGGELFF
TRBV3-1/TRBV3-2 | 15 | CASSQVAGGNYEQYF
TRBV30 | 16 | CAWSPRPGNSNQPQHF
TRBV19 | 15 | CASSMAAGSSYEQYF
TRBV3-1/TRBV3-2 | 16 | CASSPDRGRRADTQYF
TRBV7-9 | 15 | CASSSHRGSDEKLFF
TRBV5-4 | 14 | CASSPDLQGLGYTF
TRBV30 | 15 | CAWSKGLASGNEQFF
TRBV18 | 14 | CASSAGTGGETQYF
TRBV7-8 | 12 | CASSLARETQYF
TRBV7-8 | 15 | CASSPRQGFNTEAFF
TRBV28 | 12 | CASSLLGSEQFF
TRBV18 | 18 | CASSPFPRTASSTDTQYF
TRBV9 | 16 | CASSPGLAGRNYEQYF
TRBV28 | 16 | CASSPLTSGRAYEQYF
TRBV3-1/TRBV3-2 | 14 | CASSHAGENTEAFF
TRBV11-2 | 12 | CASSLRLHEQFF
TRBV7-2 | 14 | CASSLVRESETQYF
TRBV7-9 | 14 | CASTLGQGDSPLHF
TRBV10-1 | 14 | CASSMTSSYNEQFF
TRBV27 | 12 | CASSRTGDQQFF
TRBV20-1 | 10 | CSGQGNGYTF